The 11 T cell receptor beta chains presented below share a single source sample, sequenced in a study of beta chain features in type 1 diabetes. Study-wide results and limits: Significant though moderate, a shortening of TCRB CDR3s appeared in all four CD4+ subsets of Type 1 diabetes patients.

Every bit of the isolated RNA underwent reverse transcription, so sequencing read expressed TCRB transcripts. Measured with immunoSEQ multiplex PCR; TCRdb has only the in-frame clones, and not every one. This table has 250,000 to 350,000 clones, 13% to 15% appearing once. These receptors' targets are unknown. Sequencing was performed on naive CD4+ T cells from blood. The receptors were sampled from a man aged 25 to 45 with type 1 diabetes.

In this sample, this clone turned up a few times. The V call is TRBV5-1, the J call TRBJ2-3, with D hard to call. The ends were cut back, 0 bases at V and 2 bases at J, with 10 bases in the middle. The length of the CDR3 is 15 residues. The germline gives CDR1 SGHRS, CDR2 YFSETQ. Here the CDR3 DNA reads TGCGCCAGCAGCTTGGTCGGTCTTACCACAGATACGCAGTATTTT. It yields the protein CASSLVGLTTDTQYF.

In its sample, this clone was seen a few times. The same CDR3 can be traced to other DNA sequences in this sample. The CDR3: CASSLESLNEQFF. DNA of the CDR3: TGCGCCAGCAGCTTGGAGAGTCTGAATGAGCAGTTCTTC. The chain uses TRBV5-1 and TRBJ2-1; D is ambiguous. The CDR3 is 13 amino acids. Trimming shortened V by 0 bases and J by 7 bases, and 8 bases separated the two germline ends. CDR1 is SGHRS and CDR2 is YFSETQ in the germline V gene.

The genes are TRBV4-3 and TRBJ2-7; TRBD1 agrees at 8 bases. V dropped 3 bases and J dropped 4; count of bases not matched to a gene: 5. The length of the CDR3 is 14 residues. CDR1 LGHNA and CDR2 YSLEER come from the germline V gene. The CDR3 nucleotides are TGCGCCAGCAGCCACGGGACAGGTCGTTACGAGCAGTACTTC. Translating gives CASSHGTGRYEQYF.

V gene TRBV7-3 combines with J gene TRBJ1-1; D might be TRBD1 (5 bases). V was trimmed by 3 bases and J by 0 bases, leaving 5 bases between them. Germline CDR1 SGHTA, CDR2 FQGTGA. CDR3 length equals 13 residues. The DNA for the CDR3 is TGTGCCAGCAGCTTGACAGTGAACACTGAAGCTTTCTTT. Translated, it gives CASSLTVNTEAFF.

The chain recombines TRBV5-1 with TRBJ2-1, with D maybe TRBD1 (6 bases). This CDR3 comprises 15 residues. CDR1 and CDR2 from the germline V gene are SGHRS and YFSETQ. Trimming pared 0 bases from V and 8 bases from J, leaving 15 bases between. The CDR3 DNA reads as TGCGCCAGCAGCTTGGGTGACAGGAGGACAGATGAGCAGTTCTTC. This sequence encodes CASSLGDRRTDEQFF. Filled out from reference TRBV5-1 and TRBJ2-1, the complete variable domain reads KAGVTQTPRYLIKTRGQQVTLSCSPISGHRSVSWYQQTPGQGLQFLFEYFSETQRNKGNFPGRFSGRQFSNSRSEMNVSTLELGDSALYLCASSLGDRRTDEQFFGPGTRLTVL.

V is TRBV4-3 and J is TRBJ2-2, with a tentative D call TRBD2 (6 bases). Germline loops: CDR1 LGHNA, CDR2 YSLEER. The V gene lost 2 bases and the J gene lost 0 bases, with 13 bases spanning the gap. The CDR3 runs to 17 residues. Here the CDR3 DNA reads TGCGCCAGCAGCCAACCGGCTAGCGCAACGAACACCGGGGAGCTGTTTTTT. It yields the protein CASSQPASATNTGELFF.

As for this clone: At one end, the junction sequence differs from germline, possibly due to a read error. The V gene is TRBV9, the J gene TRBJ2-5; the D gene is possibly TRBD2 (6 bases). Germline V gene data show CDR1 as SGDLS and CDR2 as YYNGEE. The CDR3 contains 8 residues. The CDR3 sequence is CAKGLPHF. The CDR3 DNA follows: TGTGCCAAGGGACTTCCTCACTTC.

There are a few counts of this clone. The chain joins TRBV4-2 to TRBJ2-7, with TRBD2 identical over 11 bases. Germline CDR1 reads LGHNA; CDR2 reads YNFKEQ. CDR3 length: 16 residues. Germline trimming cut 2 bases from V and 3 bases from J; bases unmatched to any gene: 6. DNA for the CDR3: TGTGCCAGCAGCCAATGGGGGACTAGCGGATTCTACGAGCAGTACTTC. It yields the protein CASSQWGTSGFYEQYF.

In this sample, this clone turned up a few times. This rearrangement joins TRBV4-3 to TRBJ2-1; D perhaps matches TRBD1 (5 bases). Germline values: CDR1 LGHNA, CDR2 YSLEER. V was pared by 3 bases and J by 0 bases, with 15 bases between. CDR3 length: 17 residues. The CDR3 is CASSHQRQSYSYNEQFF. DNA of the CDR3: TGCGCCAGCAGCCATCAAAGACAGAGCTACTCCTACAATGAGCAGTTCTTC.

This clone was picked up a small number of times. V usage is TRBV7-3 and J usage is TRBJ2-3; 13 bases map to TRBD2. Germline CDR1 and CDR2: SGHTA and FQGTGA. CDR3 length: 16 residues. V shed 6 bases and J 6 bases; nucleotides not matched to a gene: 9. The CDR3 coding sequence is TGTGCCAGCAGTCGAGGTGGGACTAGCGGGATGGATACGCAGTATTTT. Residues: CASSRGGTSGMDTQYF.

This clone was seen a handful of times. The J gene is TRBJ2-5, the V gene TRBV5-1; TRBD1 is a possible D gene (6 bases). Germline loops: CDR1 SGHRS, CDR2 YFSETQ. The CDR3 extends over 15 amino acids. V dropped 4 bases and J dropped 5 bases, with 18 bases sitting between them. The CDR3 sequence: CASSPGAMGRETQYF. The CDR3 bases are TGCGCCAGCAGCCCAGGGGCCATGGGGCGGGAGACCCAGTACTTC. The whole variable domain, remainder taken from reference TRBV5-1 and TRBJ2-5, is KAGVTQTPRYLIKTRGQQVTLSCSPISGHRSVSWYQQTPGQGLQFLFEYFSETQRNKGNFPGRFSGRQFSNSRSEMNVSTLELGDSALYLCASSPGAMGRETQYFGPGTRLLVL.